This is a list of T cell receptor beta chains from one sample in a study of blood T cell repertoires in COVID-19. Method: immunoSEQ multiplex PCR; TCRdb's copy keeps in-frame clones and lacks some. In the table there are roughly 160,000 clones, around 79% of which are singletons. Material for sequencing was PBMCs or T cells enriched from blood (not recorded which). These receptors came from a woman aged 70-85 years in a cohort exposed to, infected with or recovered from COVID-19 (not recorded which). Both conserved end residues are part of each CDR3. Fields, in order: clone size, D gene, V gene, J gene, CDR3 DNA, CDR3 protein. A D gene is named only where the DNA matches it firmly. The size entry is marked missing in some rows and otherwise reads once, few, many or a size class.

>few|NA|TRBV7-2|TRBJ1-5
TGTGCCAGCAGCTTAGACGCGGGGGGTAGCAATCAGCCCCAGCATTTT
CASSLDAGGSNQPQHF
>NA|TRBD1|TRBV5-4|TRBJ2-5
TGTGCCAGCAGCTTGGGCGGACAGGGGGTAACCCAGTACTTC
CASSLGGQGVTQYF
>NA|TRBD1|TRBV24-1|TRBJ2-1
TGTGCCACCAGTGATCGGGACAGGGGGCATGAGCAGTTCTTC
CATSDRDRGHEQFF
>few|TRBD1|TRBV5-4|TRBJ2-3
TGTGCCAGCAGCTTCAGGGGGCGCACAGATACGCAGTATTTT
CASSFRGRTDTQYF
>NA|TRBD1|TRBV5-4|TRBJ2-7
TGTGCCAGCAGCCCCCGGACAGGAGACTACGAGCAGTACTTC
CASSPRTGDYEQYF
>NA|TRBD1|TRBV3-1/TRBV3-2|TRBJ1-4
TGTGCCAGCAGCCAATGGACAGGGGGCTCTGAAAAACTGTTTTTT
CASSQWTGGSEKLFF
>NA|TRBD1|TRBV24-1|TRBJ2-2
TGTGCCACCAGTGATTCATTGACCGGGACAGTAGACACCGGGGAGCTGTTTTTT
CATSDSLTGTVDTGELFF
>NA|NA|TRBV21-1|TRBJ2-3
TGTGCCAGCAGCAAAGCGCGAATTATTATGCGGGAGAGTCTTTCGGATACGCAGTATTTT
CASSKARIIMRESLSDTQYF
>few|NA|TRBV19|TRBJ1-5
TGTGCCAGTAGTAGAAGACAGGCCGGGACGAGTCAGCCCCAGCATTTT
CASSRRQAGTSQPQHF
>NA|NA|TRBV7-3|TRBJ2-3
TGTGCCAGCAGCGCCGGTGGTAGCGGTAGCACAGATACGCAGTATTTT
CASSAGGSGSTDTQYF
>once|TRBD1|TRBV19|TRBJ2-2
TGTGCCAGTAGTGCGACAGGGGGCACCGGGGAGCTGTTTTTT
CASSATGGTGELFF
>NA|TRBD2|TRBV2|TRBJ2-1
TGTGCCAGCAGTGGGGCGACTAGCGGGTACAATGAGCAGTTCTTC
CASSGATSGYNEQFF
>NA|NA|TRBV4-3|TRBJ1-3
TGCGCCAGCAGCCAAGATCCGGGAACCCACTCTGGAAACACCATATATTTT
CASSQDPGTHSGNTIYF
>NA|TRBD1|TRBV28|TRBJ1-5
TGTGCCAGCAGTATCTTAACAGGGGGCGGCAATCAGCCCCAGCATTTT
CASSILTGGGNQPQHF
>NA|NA|TRBV11-2|TRBJ2-3
TGTGCCAGCAGCACGGACAGCCGAGATACGCAGTATTTT
CASSTDSRDTQYF
>NA|NA|TRBV6-1|TRBJ1-3
TGTGCCAGCAGTGAAGGGCGGGGAGGGTTGCGAAACACCATATATTTT
CASSEGRGGLRNTIYF
>NA|NA|TRBV9|TRBJ2-1
TGTGCCAGCAGCGCCAGTGGACTGCACTGGGAGCAGTTCTTC
CASSASGLHWEQFF
>NA|TRBD1|TRBV23-1|TRBJ2-5
TGCGCCAGCAGTCCATATAGAAGGACAGGGGGCTTAAGAGAGACCCAGTACTTC
CASSPYRRTGGLRETQYF
>NA|NA|TRBV2|TRBJ2-7
TGTGCCAGCAGGGACAGCTCCTACGAGCAGTACTTC
CASRDSSYEQYF
>NA|NA|TRBV28|TRBJ2-7
TGTGCCAGCAGTTTATTACTGATGGCGGGACAGCCGATCTCCTACGAGCAGTACTTC
CASSLLLMAGQPISYEQYF
>few|TRBD1|TRBV6-1|TRBJ2-1
TGTGCCAGCAGTGAAGGTTCGGCGGGACAGGGCAGCGAGCAGTTCTTC
CASSEGSAGQGSEQFF
>NA|TRBD2|TRBV28|TRBJ2-7
TGTGCCAGCACCCGACTAGCGGGGTCCTACGAGCAGTACTTC
CASTRLAGSYEQYF
>NA|NA|TRBV12-3/TRBV12-4|TRBJ2-7
TGTGCCAGCAGTCAGAATTACAGGAACGAGCAGTACTTC
CASSQNYRNEQYF
>NA|NA|TRBV15|TRBJ1-5
TGTGCCACCAGCAGAGGGTGGGGGGGAAGAGTGTCCAATCAGCCCCAGCATTTT
CATSRGWGGRVSNQPQHF
>NA|TRBD1|TRBV11-3|TRBJ1-2
TGTGCCAGCAGCTGGGGACAGGCCGAAACGGGCTACACCTTC
CASSWGQAETGYTF
>NA|TRBD1|TRBV10-3|TRBJ2-3
TGTGCCATCAGGGAACAGGGGTCCGCAGATACGCAGTATTTT
CAIREQGSADTQYF
>NA|NA|TRBV6-5|TRBJ2-5
TGTGCCAGCAGTTACGGAGACAGGCGGGAGGAGACCCAGTACTTC
CASSYGDRREETQYF
>few|NA|TRBV5-8|TRBJ1-5
TGTGCCAGCACCCCTGAGGGGGTTAGCAATCAGCCCCAGCATTTT
CASTPEGVSNQPQHF
>NA|TRBD1|TRBV7-2|TRBJ1-1
TGTGCCAGCAGCTTGGGGAACAGGGGGAACACTGAAGCTTTCTTT
CASSLGNRGNTEAFF
>once|TRBD2|TRBV2|TRBJ2-5
TGTGCCAGCAGTGAACAACTAGCGGCCGGACGAGAGACCCAGTACTTC
CASSEQLAAGRETQYF
>once|NA|TRBV6-5|TRBJ1-6
TGTGCCAGCAGTAGACAGCTTAATTCACCCCTCCACTTT
CASSRQLNSPLHF